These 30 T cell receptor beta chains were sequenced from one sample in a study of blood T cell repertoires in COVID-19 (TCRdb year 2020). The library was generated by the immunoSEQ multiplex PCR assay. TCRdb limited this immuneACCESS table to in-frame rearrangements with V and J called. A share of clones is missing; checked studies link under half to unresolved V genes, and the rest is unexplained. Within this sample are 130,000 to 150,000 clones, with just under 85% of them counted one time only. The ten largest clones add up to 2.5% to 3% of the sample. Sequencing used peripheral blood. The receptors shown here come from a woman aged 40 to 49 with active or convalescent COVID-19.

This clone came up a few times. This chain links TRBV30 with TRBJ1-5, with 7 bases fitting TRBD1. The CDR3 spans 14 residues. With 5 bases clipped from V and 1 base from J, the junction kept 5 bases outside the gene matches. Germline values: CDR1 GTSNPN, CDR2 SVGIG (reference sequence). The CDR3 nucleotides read TGTGCCTGGGCGACAGGGTCCAGCAATCAGCCCCAGCATTTT. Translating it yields CAWATGSSNQPQHF.

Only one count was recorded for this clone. CDR3 loop: CASSSGVGETQYF. The DNA for the CDR3 is TGTGCCAGCAGCTCAGGGGTGGGGGAGACCCAGTACTTC. The J gene is TRBJ2-5, the V gene TRBV11-3; TRBD1 might be the D (6 bases). Germline lookup yields CDR1 SGHNT and CDR2 YENEEA. There are 13 residues in the CDR3. V was shortened by 4 bases and J by 5 bases, with 11 bases between the two germline ends.

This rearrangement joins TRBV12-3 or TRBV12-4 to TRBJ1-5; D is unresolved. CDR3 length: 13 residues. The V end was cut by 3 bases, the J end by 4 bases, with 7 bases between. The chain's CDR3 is CASSFGQNQPQHF. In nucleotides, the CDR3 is TGTGCCAGCAGTTTTGGCCAGAATCAGCCCCAGCATTTT.

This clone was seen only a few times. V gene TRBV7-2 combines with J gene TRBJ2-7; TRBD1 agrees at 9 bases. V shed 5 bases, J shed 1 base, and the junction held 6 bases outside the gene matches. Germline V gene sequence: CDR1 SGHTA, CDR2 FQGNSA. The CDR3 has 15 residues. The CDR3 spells CASSIQGADSYEQYF. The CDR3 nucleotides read TGTGCCAGCAGCATACAGGGGGCGGATTCCTACGAGCAGTACTTC.

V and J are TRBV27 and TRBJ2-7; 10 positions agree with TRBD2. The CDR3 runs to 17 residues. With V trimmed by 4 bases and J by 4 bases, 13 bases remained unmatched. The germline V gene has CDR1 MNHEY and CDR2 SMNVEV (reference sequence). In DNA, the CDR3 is TGTGCCAGCAGTTCCCCCGCGGGGTCTAGCGGGAGTTACGAGCAGTACTTC. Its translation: CASSSPAGSSGSYEQYF.

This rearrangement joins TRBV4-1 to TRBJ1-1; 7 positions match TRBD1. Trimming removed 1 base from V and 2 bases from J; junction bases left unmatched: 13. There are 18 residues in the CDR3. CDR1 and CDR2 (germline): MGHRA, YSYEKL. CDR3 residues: CASSQVPTRQGLNTEAFF. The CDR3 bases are TGCGCCAGCAGCCAAGTACCGACCCGACAGGGTTTAAACACTGAAGCTTTCTTT.

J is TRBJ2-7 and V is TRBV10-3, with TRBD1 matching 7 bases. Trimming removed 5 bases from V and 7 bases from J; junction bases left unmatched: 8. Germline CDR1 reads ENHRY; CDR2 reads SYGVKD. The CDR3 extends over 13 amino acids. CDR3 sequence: CAISFRGWREQYF. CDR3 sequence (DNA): TGTGCCATCAGTTTCAGGGGGTGGCGGGAGCAGTACTTC.

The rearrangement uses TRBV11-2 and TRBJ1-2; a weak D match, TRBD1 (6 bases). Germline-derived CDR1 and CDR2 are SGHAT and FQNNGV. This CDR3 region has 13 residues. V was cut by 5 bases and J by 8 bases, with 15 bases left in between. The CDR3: CASSLGGAEGYTF. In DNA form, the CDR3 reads TGTGCCAGCAGCCTGGGGGGGGCGGAAGGCTACACCTTC.

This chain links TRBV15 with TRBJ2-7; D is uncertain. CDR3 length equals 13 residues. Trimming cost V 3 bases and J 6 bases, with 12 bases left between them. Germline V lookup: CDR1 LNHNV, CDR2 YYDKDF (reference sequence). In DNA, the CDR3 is TGTGCCACCAGCAGCCCTCCCGGCGGCGAGCAGTACTTC. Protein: CATSSPPGGEQYF.

The CDR3 DNA follows: TGTGCCAGCAGTGGACAGGGGGCATACAATGAGCAGTTCTTC. Its translation: CASSGQGAYNEQFF. This chain uses TRBV25-1 with TRBJ2-1; 10 nucleotides line up with TRBD1. The V gene's germline CDR1 is MGHDK and CDR2 SYGVNS. The CDR3 covers 14 residues. V dropped 4 bases and J dropped 4; count of bases not matched to a gene: 1.

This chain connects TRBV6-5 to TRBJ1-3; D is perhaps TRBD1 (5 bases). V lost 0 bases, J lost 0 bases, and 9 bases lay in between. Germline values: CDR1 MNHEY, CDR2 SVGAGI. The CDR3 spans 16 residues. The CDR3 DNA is TGTGCCAGCAGTTACTCGGGGCAAGTCTCTGGAAACACCATATATTTT. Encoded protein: CASSYSGQVSGNTIYF.

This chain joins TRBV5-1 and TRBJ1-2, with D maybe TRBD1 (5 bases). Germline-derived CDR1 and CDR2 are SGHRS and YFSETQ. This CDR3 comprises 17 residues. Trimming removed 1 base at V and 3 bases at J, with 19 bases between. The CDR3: CASSLSPVETDHYGYTF. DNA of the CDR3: TGCGCCAGCAGCTTGTCCCCGGTTGAGACAGACCACTATGGCTACACCTTC. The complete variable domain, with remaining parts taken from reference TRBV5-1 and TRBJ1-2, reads KAGVTQTPRYLIKTRGQQVTLSCSPISGHRSVSWYQQTPGQGLQFLFEYFSETQRNKGNFPGRFSGRQFSNSRSEMNVSTLELGDSALYLCASSLSPVETDHYGYTFGSGTRLTVV.

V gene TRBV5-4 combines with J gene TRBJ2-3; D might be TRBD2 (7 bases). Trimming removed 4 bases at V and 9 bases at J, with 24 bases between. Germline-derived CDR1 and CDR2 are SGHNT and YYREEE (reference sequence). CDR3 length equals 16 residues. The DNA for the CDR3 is TGTGCCAGCAGCGGGCCCGGGGGCCCCGGGAGGACGACGCAGTATTTT. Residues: CASSGPGGPGRTTQYF.

In nucleotides, the CDR3 is TGCGCCAGCCAGCAGCCAATCCCCGTGGGGGGTCACTCGGAAAAACTGTTTTTT. It is translated as CASQQPIPVGGHSEKLFF. V and J are TRBV10-2 and TRBJ1-4; weak D call: TRBD1 (5 bases). The germline CDR1 and CDR2 sequences are WSHSY and SAAADI. The CDR3 runs 18 residues. V shed 8 bases and J shed 8 bases, with 30 bases lying between them.

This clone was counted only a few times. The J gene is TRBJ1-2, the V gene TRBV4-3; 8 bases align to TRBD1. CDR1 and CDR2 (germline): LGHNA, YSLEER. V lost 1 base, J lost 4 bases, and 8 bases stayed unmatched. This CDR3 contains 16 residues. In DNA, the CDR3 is TGCGCCAGCAGCCAAGGGGAGGACAGGGCGCTCTATGGCTACACCTTC. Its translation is CASSQGEDRALYGYTF.

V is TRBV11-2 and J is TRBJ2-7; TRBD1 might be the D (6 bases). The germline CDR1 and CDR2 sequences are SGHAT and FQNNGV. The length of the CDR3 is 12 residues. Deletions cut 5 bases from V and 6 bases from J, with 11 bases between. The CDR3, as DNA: TGTGCCAGCAGCCCCGACAGGCGCGAGCAGTACTTC. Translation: CASSPDRREQYF.

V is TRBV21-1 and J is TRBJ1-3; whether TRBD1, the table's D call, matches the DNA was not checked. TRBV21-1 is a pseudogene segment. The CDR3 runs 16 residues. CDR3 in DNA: TGTGCCAGCAGCAACATTTTACAGGGTCCTGGAAACACCATATATTTT. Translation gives CASSNILQGPGNTIYF.

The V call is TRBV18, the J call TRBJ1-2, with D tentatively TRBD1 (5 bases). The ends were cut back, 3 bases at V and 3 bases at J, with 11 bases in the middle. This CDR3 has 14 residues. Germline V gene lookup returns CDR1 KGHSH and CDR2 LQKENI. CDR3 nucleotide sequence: TGTGCCAGCTCACCGGGTAGACAGTACTATGGCTACACCTTC. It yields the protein CASSPGRQYYGYTF.

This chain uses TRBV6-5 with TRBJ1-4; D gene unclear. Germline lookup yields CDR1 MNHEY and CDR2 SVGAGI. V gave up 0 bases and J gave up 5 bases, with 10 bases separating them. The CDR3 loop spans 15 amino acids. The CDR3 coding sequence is TGTGCCAGCAGTTACTCGAGGCCTCAAAATGAAAAACTGTTTTTT. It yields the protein CASSYSRPQNEKLFF.

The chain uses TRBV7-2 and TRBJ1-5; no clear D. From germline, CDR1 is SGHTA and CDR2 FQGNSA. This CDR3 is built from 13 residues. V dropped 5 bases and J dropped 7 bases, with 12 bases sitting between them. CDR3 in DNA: TGTGCCAGCAGCACCCCGGGGAAACAGCCCCAGCATTTT. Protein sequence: CASSTPGKQPQHF. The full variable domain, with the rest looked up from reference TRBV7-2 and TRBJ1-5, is GAGVSQSPSNKVTEKGKDVELRCDPISGHTALYWYRQSLGQGLEFLIYFQGNSAPDKSGLPSDRFSAERTGGSVSTLTIQRTQQEDSAVYLCASSTPGKQPQHFGDGTRLSIL.

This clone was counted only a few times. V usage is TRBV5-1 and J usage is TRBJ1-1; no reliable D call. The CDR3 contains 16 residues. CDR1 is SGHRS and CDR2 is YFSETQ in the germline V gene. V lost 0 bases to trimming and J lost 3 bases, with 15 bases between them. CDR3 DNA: TGCGCCAGCAGCTTGGGACCCCGGGCGGGGTACACTGAAGCTTTCTTT. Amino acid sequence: CASSLGPRAGYTEAFF. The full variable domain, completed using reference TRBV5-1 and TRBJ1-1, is KAGVTQTPRYLIKTRGQQVTLSCSPISGHRSVSWYQQTPGQGLQFLFEYFSETQRNKGNFPGRFSGRQFSNSRSEMNVSTLELGDSALYLCASSLGPRAGYTEAFFGQGTRLTVV.

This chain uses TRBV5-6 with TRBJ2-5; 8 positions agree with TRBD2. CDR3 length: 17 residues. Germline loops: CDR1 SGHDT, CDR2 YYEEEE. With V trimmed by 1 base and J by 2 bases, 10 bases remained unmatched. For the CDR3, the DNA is TGTGCCAGCAGCTTGCCCCCGGGACTAGATCGACAAGAGACCCAGTACTTC. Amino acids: CASSLPPGLDRQETQYF.

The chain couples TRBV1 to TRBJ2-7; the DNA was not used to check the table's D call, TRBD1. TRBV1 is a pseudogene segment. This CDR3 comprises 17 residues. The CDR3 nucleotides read TGCACCAGCAGCCCACGGACAGCGGGGACAGGGGACTACGAGCAGTACTTC. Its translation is CTSSPRTAGTGDYEQYF.

CDR3 sequence reads: CASSLGADRAGEQYF. As DNA, the CDR3 is TGTGCCAGCAGCTTAGGTGCGGACAGGGCCGGCGAGCAGTACTTC. The chain joins TRBV11-2 to TRBJ2-7, with 8 positions matching TRBD1. Trimming removed 1 base from V and 6 bases from J; junction bases left unmatched: 8. CDR3 size: 15 residues. Germline CDR1 reads SGHAT; CDR2 reads FQNNGV. The whole variable domain, remainder taken from reference TRBV11-2 and TRBJ2-7, is EAGVAQSPRYKIIEKRQSVAFWCNPISGHATLYWYQQILGQGPKLLIQFQNNGVVDDSQLPKDRFSAERLKGVDSTLKIQPAKLEDSAVYLCASSLGADRAGEQYFGPGTRLTVT.

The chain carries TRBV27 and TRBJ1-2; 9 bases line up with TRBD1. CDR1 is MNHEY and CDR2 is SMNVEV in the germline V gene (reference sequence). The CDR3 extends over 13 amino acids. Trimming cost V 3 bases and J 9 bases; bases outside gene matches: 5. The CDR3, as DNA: TGTGCCAGCAGTTTGAACGGACAGGGGCGCTACACCTTC. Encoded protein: CASSLNGQGRYTF.

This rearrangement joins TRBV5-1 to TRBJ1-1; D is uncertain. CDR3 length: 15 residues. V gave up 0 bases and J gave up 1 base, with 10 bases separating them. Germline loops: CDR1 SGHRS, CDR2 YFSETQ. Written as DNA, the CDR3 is TGCGCCAGCAGCTTGGAATTCGGCGGGAACACTGAAGCTTTCTTT. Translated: CASSLEFGGNTEAFF.

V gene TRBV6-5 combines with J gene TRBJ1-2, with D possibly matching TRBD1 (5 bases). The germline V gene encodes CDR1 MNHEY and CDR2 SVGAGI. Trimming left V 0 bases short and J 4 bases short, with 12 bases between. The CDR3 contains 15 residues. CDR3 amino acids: CASSYSIGGAYGYTF. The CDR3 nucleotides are TGTGCCAGCAGTTACTCGATCGGGGGTGCCTATGGCTACACCTTC.

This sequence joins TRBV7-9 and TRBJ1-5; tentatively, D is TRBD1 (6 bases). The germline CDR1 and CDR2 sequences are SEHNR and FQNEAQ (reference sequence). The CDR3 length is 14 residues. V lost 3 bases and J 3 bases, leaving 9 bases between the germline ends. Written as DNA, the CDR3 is TGTGCCAGCAGCTTGACAGGAGACAATCAGCCCCAGCATTTT. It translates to CASSLTGDNQPQHF.

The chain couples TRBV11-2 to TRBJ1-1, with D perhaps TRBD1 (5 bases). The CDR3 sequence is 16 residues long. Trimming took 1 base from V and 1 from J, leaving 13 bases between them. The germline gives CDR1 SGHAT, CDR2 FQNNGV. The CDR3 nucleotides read TGTGCCAGCAGCTTAGCCCCAGGGAAACGGAACACTGAAGCTTTCTTT. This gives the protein CASSLAPGKRNTEAFF.

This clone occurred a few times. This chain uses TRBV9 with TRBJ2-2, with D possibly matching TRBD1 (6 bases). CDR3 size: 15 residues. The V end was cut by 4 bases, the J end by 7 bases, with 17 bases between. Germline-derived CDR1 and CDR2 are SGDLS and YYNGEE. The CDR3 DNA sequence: TGTGCCAGCAGCATCTCAGGGGTTGGTGTCGGGGAGCTGTTTTTT. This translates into CASSISGVGVGELFF. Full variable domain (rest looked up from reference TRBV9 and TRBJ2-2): DSGVTQTPKHLITATGQRVTLRCSPRSGDLSVYWYQQSLDQGLQFLIQYYNGEERAKGNILERFSAQQFPDLHSELNLSSLELGDSALYFCASSISGVGVGELFFGEGSRLTVL.